The sequence of this TCR beta chain was determined in a study of response to subunit inactivated influenza vaccine. This CDR3 contains 13 residues. Per germline, CDR1 SEHNR and CDR2 FQNEAQ (reference sequence). MiXCR, run by TCRdb on the RT-PCR reads, gives a single entry per CDR3 protein. This sample has 300,000 to 350,000 distinct CDR3 sequences; over 20% occur once, and the top ten carry over 9%. Concerning this clonotype: One end of the junction varies from germline; a read error may be responsible.

This specimen was PBMCs from blood, taken about 19 months after vaccination. The genes are TRBV7-9 and TRBJ2-7, with D maybe TRBD2 (6 bases). The source is a man between 45 and 75 years old who received an inactivated influenza vaccine. DNA of the CDR3: TGTGCCAGCAGCCTAGCGACTTGGGGTGAGCAGTACTTC. Residues: CASSLATWGEQYF.